Each of the 7 T cell receptor beta chains below was sequenced from the same sample in a study of CD8 T cells in Susac syndrome. Random hexamers primed reverse transcription of about 0.45 to 1 ug RNA. TCRdb used MiXCR to reprocess the immunoSEQ multiplex PCR reads, holding one entry per CDR3 protein. The sample has 180,000 or so distinct CDR3 sequences; about 94% are singletons. The sample taken for sequencing was CD4+ T cells from PBMCs. These receptors all stem from a human donor with Susac syndrome.

The chain couples TRBV19 to TRBJ2-7, with 8 bases aligning to TRBD1. Germline V gene sequence: CDR1 LNHDA, CDR2 SQIVND (reference sequence). The CDR3 contains 18 residues. The junction had 13 bases not matched to a gene; V was cut back by 0 bases and J by 3 bases. CDR3 residues: CASSIDHVSGGQGYEQYF. In DNA form, the CDR3 reads TGTGCCAGTAGTATAGATCATGTATCGGGCGGACAGGGCTACGAGCAGTACTTC.

The rearrangement joins TRBV29-1 to TRBJ2-1; maybe TRBD2 (5 bases). CDR3 size: 15 residues. The V and J ends lost 6 bases and 0 bases respectively, with 15 bases between them. Germline-derived CDR1 and CDR2 are SQVTM and ANQGSEA. CDR3 residues: CSVGIGGFSYNEQFF. The CDR3 DNA is TGCAGCGTCGGGATAGGAGGTTTCTCCTACAATGAGCAGTTCTTC.

This chain joins TRBV7-9 and TRBJ1-6; tentative D call: TRBD1 (5 bases). Per the germline V gene, CDR1 is SEHNR and CDR2 is FQNEAQ (reference sequence). CDR3 length: 15 amino acids. V lost 5 bases, J lost 9 bases, and 17 bases lay in between. CDR3 sequence (DNA): TGTGCCAGCAGCAACCGACAGATAGAGAGTTCACCCCTCCACTTT. Protein: CASSNRQIESSPLHF.

This clonotype is a singleton in its sample. CDR3 region: CASSLAPGDYGYTF. CDR3 sequence (DNA): TGCGCCAGCAGCTTGGCCCCTGGGGACTATGGCTACACCTTC. V is TRBV5-1 and J is TRBJ1-2, with D hard to call. There are 14 residues in the CDR3. Trimming took 0 bases from V and 3 from J, leaving 9 bases between them. From germline, CDR1 is SGHRS and CDR2 YFSETQ.

This clonotype was counted only a few times. The chain joins TRBV11-2 to TRBJ1-3; 7 bases are shared with TRBD1. The V gene's germline CDR1 is SGHAT and CDR2 FQNNGV. Losses at the gene ends were 5 bases for V and 4 bases for J; bases not matched to a gene: 5. The CDR3 has 14 amino acids. CDR3 residues: CASSPGTAGNTIYF. DNA for the CDR3: TGTGCCAGCAGCCCGGGGACAGCGGGAAACACCATATATTTT. Based on the CDR3 plus reference TRBV11-2 and TRBJ1-3, the full variable domain is EAGVAQSPRYKIIEKRQSVAFWCNPISGHATLYWYQQILGQGPKLLIQFQNNGVVDDSQLPKDRFSAERLKGVDSTLKIQPAKLEDSAVYLCASSPGTAGNTIYFGEGSWLTVV.

V is TRBV5-1 and J is TRBJ2-2; 14 nucleotides line up with TRBD2. CDR1 and CDR2 from the germline V gene are SGHRS and YFSETQ. The CDR3 covers 17 residues. V dropped 3 bases and J dropped 4; count of bases not matched to a gene: 5. The CDR3 loop is CASSWTSGGHTTGELFF. Written as DNA, the CDR3 is TGCGCCAGCAGCTGGACTAGCGGGGGGCACACCACCGGGGAGCTGTTTTTT.

The chain combines TRBV2 with TRBJ2-4; no firm D call. Germline V lookup: CDR1 SNHLY, CDR2 FYNNEI. The length of the CDR3 is 16 residues. With 1 base removed from V and 0 bases from J, the gap between germline ends came to 10 bases. CDR3 loop: CASSEGGRLAKNIQYF. As DNA, the CDR3 is TGTGCCAGCAGTGAAGGCGGCAGACTAGCCAAAAACATTCAGTACTTC.